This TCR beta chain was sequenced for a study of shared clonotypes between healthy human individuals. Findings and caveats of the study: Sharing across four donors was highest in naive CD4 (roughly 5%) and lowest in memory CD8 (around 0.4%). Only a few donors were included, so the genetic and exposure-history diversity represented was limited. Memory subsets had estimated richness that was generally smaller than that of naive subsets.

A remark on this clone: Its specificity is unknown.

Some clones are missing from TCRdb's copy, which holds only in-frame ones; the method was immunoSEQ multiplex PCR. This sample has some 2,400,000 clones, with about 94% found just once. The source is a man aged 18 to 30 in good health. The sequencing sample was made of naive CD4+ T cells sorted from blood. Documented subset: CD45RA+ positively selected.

The CDR3 spells CASSLEVTGALGYTF. CDR3 nucleotide sequence: TGTGCCAGCAGCTTAGAGGTCACGGGGGCGCTTGGCTACACCTTC. The J gene is TRBJ1-2, the V gene TRBV7-2; D possibly corresponds to TRBD1 (6 bases). CDR3 length: 15 amino acids. The germline V gene has CDR1 SGHTA and CDR2 FQGNSA. Trimming stripped 1 base from V and 7 bases from J, with 16 bases between.